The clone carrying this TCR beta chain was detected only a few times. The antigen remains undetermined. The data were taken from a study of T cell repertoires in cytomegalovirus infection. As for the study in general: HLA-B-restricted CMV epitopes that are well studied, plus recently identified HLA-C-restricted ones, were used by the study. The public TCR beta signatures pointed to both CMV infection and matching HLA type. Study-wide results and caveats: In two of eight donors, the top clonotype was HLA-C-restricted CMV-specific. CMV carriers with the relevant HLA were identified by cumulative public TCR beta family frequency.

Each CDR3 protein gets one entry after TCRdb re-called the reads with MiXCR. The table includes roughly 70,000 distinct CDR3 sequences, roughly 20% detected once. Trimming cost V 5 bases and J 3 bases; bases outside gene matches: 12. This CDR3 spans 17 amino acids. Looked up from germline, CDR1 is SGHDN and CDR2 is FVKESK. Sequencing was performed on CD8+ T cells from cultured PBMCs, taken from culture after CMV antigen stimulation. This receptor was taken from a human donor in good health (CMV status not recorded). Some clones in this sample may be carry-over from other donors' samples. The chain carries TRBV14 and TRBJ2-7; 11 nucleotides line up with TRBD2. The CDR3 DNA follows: TGTGCCAGCAGCGCTCTAGCGGGGGGTACTCCTTACTACGAGCAGTACTTC. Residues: CASSALAGGTPYYEQYF.